The 22 T cell receptor beta chains below come from one sample, sequenced in a study of cytomegalovirus exposure and HLA in healthy donors. The PCR had 60 Vbeta and 13 Jbeta primers. TCRdb's table, derived via immunoSEQ multiplex PCR, lists solely in-frame clones and lacks some. The sample lists 150,000 to 200,000 clones, 70% to 80% occurring once. Sequences were obtained from PBMCs. The receptors derive from a woman aged 40 to 50 in good health and CMV-seronegative.

This chain links TRBV19 with TRBJ2-7; tentatively, D is TRBD1 (6 bases). The V end lost 5 bases, the J end lost 0 bases, and 11 bases lay between the germline ends. CDR1 is LNHDA and CDR2 is SQIVND in the germline V gene (reference sequence). This CDR3 is built from 14 residues. The DNA for the CDR3 is TGTGCCAGTAGTTTGGGGGCGAGCTCCTACGAGCAGTACTTC. Amino acids: CASSLGASSYEQYF. The full variable domain, with the rest looked up from reference TRBV19 and TRBJ2-7, is DGGITQSPKYLFRKEGQNVTLSCEQNLNHDAMYWYRQDPGQGLRLIYYSQIVNDFQKGDIAEGYSVSREKKESFPLTVTSAQKNPTAFYLCASSLGASSYEQYFGPGTRLTVT.

The gene calls are TRBV27 and TRBJ1-2; D is possibly TRBD1 (5 bases). Trimming stripped 7 bases from V and 6 bases from J, with 18 bases between. The CDR3 has 14 residues. CDR1 and CDR2 from the germline V gene are MNHEY and SMNVEV (reference sequence). CDR3: CASKPVQGTNGYTF. In nucleotides, the CDR3 is TGTGCCAGCAAACCGGTGCAGGGAACGAATGGCTACACCTTC.

This clone was counted only a few times. The chain is built from TRBV5-4 and TRBJ1-2, with 7 bases that match TRBD1. Looked up from germline, CDR1 is SGHNT and CDR2 is YYREEE (reference sequence). CDR3 length: 15 amino acids. V was clipped by 0 bases and J by 3 bases; unmatched bases: 5. The CDR3 sequence is CASSLGAGGYYGYTF. Here the CDR3 DNA reads TGTGCCAGCAGCTTGGGGGCAGGGGGATACTATGGCTACACCTTC.

This chain uses TRBV4-1 with TRBJ2-1, with D tentatively TRBD1 (5 bases). V gave up 2 bases and J gave up 5 bases, with 19 bases separating them. The CDR3 extends over 17 amino acids. Germline-derived CDR1 and CDR2 are MGHRA and YSYEKL. This chain's CDR3 is CASSQYVTATLDNEQFF. The CDR3 DNA follows: TGCGCCAGCAGCCAATATGTGACAGCTACTTTGGACAATGAGCAGTTCTTC.

The J gene is TRBJ1-3, the V gene TRBV7-9; 8 bases agree with TRBD1. The CDR3 has 18 amino acids. Germline V gene sequence: CDR1 SEHNR, CDR2 FQNEAQ (reference sequence). The trim removed 0 bases at V and 0 bases at J, leaving 7 bases unmatched. This CDR3 is CASSLAQNDRGSGNTIYF. CDR3 DNA sequence: TGTGCCAGCAGCTTAGCTCAAAACGACAGGGGCTCTGGAAACACCATATATTTT.

The chain employs TRBV19 and TRBJ1-1; TRBD1 is a possible D gene (5 bases). V lost 5 bases, J lost 5 bases, and 15 bases lay in between. Germline lookup yields CDR1 LNHDA and CDR2 SQIVND (reference sequence). The CDR3 loop spans 14 amino acids. CDR3 sequence reads: CASSSSGVGTEAFF. CDR3 nucleotide sequence: TGTGCCAGTAGTTCATCGGGGGTGGGGACTGAAGCTTTCTTT.

The chain carries TRBV7-2 and TRBJ1-5, with D tentatively TRBD1 (5 bases). Trimming took 5 bases from V and 7 from J, leaving 21 bases between them. The germline CDR1 and CDR2 sequences are SGHTA and FQGNSA. This CDR3 contains 16 residues. The CDR3: CASSLLWGGEGQPQHF. The CDR3 nucleotides are TGTGCCAGCAGCCTCTTATGGGGCGGGGAGGGACAGCCCCAGCATTTT.

The chain is built from TRBV7-9 and TRBJ2-5; D is perhaps TRBD1 (5 bases). Germline V lookup: CDR1 SEHNR, CDR2 FQNEAQ (reference sequence). The CDR3 sequence is 13 residues long. V was cut by 7 bases and J by 5 bases, with 14 bases left in between. The CDR3 bases are TGTGCCAGCATAAAGCCAGGGTACGAGACCCAGTACTTC. The encoded protein is CASIKPGYETQYF.

In its sample, this clone was seen a few times. The chain couples TRBV11-2 to TRBJ1-3; D not resolved. The germline V gene encodes CDR1 SGHAT and CDR2 FQNNGV. V was trimmed by 3 bases and J by 7 bases, leaving 10 bases between them. This CDR3 comprises 13 residues. The chain's CDR3 is CASSFNGVNTIYF. DNA of the CDR3: TGTGCCAGCAGCTTTAATGGAGTCAACACCATATATTTT.

This chain links TRBV18 with TRBJ2-7, with D perhaps matching TRBD1 (7 bases). CDR3 length equals 16 residues. CDR1 is KGHSH, CDR2 LQKENI, per germline. The V end was cut by 2 bases, the J end by 4 bases, with 18 bases between. CDR3 coding DNA: TGTGCCAGCTCACCAGCGGAGGGACAGCCCTTATACGAGCAGTACTTC. Protein product: CASSPAEGQPLYEQYF.

As to this clone: The germline gene is not matched at one end of the junction; a read error may be the cause. This rearrangement joins TRBV12-5 to TRBJ2-6; TRBD1 is a possible D gene (5 bases). The CDR3 consists of 16 residues. The germline V gene has CDR1 LGHNT and CDR2 FRNRAP. DNA for the CDR3: TGTGCTAGTGGTTGGAGAGCTAATTCTGGGGCCAACGGCCTGACTTTC. Residues: CASGWRANSGANGLTF. Drawing the rest from reference TRBV12-5 and TRBJ2-6, the complete variable domain is DARVTQTPRHKVTEMGQEVTMRCQPILGHNTVFWYRQTMMQGLELLAYFRNRAPLDDSGMPKDRFSAEMPDATLATLKIQPSEPRDSAVYFCASGWRANSGANGLTFGAGSRLTVL.

The J gene is TRBJ2-7, the V gene TRBV7-9, with 10 bases aligning to TRBD2. With V trimmed by 9 bases and J by 3 bases, 5 bases remained unmatched. This CDR3 is built from 13 residues. In germline, CDR1 is SEHNR, CDR2 FQNEAQ (reference sequence). CDR3 region: CASSSGRFYEQYF. The CDR3, as DNA: TGTGCCAGTTCTAGCGGGAGATTCTACGAGCAGTACTTC.

The J gene is TRBJ1-2, the V gene TRBV28; TRBD1 matches at 11 bases. Germline assignment: CDR1 MDHEN and CDR2 SYDVKM. V was clipped by 6 bases and J by 7 bases; unmatched bases: 4. The CDR3 spans 13 residues. The CDR3 coding sequence is TGTGCCAGCAGGGACAGGGGGCGCACTGGCTACACCTTC. This translates into CASRDRGRTGYTF.

V is TRBV28 and J is TRBJ1-6; 9 nucleotides match TRBD1. In germline, CDR1 is MDHEN, CDR2 SYDVKM. There are 14 residues in the CDR3. The trim removed 2 bases at V and 9 bases at J, leaving 2 bases unmatched. CDR3 amino acids: CASSLGQGFSPLHF. CDR3 DNA sequence: TGTGCCAGCAGTTTAGGACAGGGGTTTTCACCCCTCCACTTT.

The chain joins TRBV7-3 to TRBJ2-2; no reliable D call. The CDR3 loop spans 16 amino acids. Germline assignment: CDR1 SGHTA and CDR2 FQGTGA. The V and J ends lost 5 bases and 0 bases respectively, with 13 bases between them. CDR3 nucleotides: TGTGCCAGCAGCACCCAACCTTACTCGAACACCGGGGAGCTGTTTTTT. This encodes CASSTQPYSNTGELFF. Full variable domain (outside the CDR3, taken from reference TRBV7-3 and TRBJ2-2): GAGVSQTPSNKVTEKGKYVELRCDPISGHTALYWYRQSLGQGPEFLIYFQGTGAADDSGLPNDRFFAVRPEGSVSTLKIQRTERGDSAVYLCASSTQPYSNTGELFFGEGSRLTVL.

The chain employs TRBV5-8 and TRBJ2-3; D remains unclear. Looked up from germline, CDR1 is SGHTS and CDR2 is YDEGEE. Trimming removed 4 bases at V and 5 bases at J, with 14 bases between. The CDR3 runs to 14 residues. CDR3 DNA sequence: TGTGCCAGCAGCCATACAGACATTGTAGATACGCAGTATTTT. This gives the protein CASSHTDIVDTQYF.

The rearrangement uses TRBV5-1 and TRBJ2-5; D remains ambiguous. This CDR3 has 11 residues. Per the germline V gene, CDR1 is SGHRS and CDR2 is YFSETQ. V was pared by 7 bases and J by 4 bases, with 8 bases between. The CDR3 nucleotides are TGCGCCAGCCACCTCGGAGAGACCCAGTACTTC. It specifies CASHLGETQYF.

The rearrangement uses TRBV27 and TRBJ1-2; D may be TRBD1 (5 bases). CDR3 length: 14 amino acids. V shed 4 bases and J shed 1 base, with 10 bases lying between them. Germline-derived CDR1 and CDR2 are MNHEY and SMNVEV (reference sequence). The CDR3 region has the DNA TGTGCCAGCAGTTGGGCAGGGAATAACTATGGCTACACCTTC. Residues: CASSWAGNNYGYTF.

The chain carries TRBV12-1 and TRBJ2-1; the listed D gene, TRBD2, was not tested against the DNA. TRBV12-1 is described as a pseudogene. The length of the CDR3 is 12 residues. CDR3 sequence reads: CAPVAYINEQFF. The CDR3, as DNA: TGTGCCCCGGTAGCCTACATCAATGAGCAGTTCTTC.

The chain recombines TRBV7-9 with TRBJ2-2, with no clear D. The CDR3 spans 13 residues. From germline, CDR1 is SEHNR and CDR2 FQNEAQ (reference sequence). The V end was cut by 6 bases, the J end by 5 bases, with 10 bases between. DNA for the CDR3: TGTGCCAGCAGGCCTCAAACTACCGGGGAGCTGTTTTTT. This encodes CASRPQTTGELFF.

V usage is TRBV7-9 and J usage is TRBJ1-6, with TRBD1 matching 10 bases. With 3 bases clipped from V and 10 bases from J, the junction kept 3 bases outside the gene matches. The germline V gene has CDR1 SEHNR and CDR2 FQNEAQ (reference sequence). This CDR3 spans 14 amino acids. Here the CDR3 reads CASSLDRGGSPLHF. CDR3 bases: TGTGCCAGCAGCTTGGACAGGGGGGGATCACCCCTCCACTTT.

The chain carries TRBV2 and TRBJ1-2, with D tentatively TRBD1 (6 bases). CDR1 and CDR2 (germline): SNHLY, FYNNEI. V dropped 4 bases and J dropped 2 bases, with 11 bases sitting between them. The CDR3 is 14 residues long. As DNA, the CDR3 is TGTGCCAGCAGTGCAAATCAGGGGAACTATGGCTACACCTTC. Protein sequence: CASSANQGNYGYTF. The complete variable domain, with remaining parts taken from reference TRBV2 and TRBJ1-2, reads EPEVTQTPSHQVTQMGQEVILRCVPISNHLYFYWYRQILGQKVEFLVSFYNNEISEKSEIFDDQFSVERPDGSNFTLKIRSTKLEDSAMYFCASSANQGNYGYTFGSGTRLTVV.